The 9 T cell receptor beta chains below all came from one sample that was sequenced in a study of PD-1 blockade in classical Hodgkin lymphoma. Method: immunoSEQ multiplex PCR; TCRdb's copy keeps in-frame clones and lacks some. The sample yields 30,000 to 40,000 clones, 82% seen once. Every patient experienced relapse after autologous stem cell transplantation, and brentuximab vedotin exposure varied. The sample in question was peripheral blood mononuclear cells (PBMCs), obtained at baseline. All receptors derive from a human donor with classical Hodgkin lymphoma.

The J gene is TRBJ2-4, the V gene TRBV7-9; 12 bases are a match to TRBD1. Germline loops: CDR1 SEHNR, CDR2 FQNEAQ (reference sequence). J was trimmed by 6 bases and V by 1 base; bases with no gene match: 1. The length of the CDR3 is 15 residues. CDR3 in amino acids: CASSLGGQGANIQYF. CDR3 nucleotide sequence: TGTGCCAGCAGCTTAGGGGGACAGGGGGCAAACATTCAGTACTTC. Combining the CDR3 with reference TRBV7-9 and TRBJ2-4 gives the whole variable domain DTGVSQNPRHKITKRGQNVTFRCDPISEHNRLYWYRQTLGQGPEFLTYFQNEAQLEKSRLLSDRFSAERPKGSFSTLEIQRTEQGDSAMYLCASSLGGQGANIQYFGAGTRLSVL.

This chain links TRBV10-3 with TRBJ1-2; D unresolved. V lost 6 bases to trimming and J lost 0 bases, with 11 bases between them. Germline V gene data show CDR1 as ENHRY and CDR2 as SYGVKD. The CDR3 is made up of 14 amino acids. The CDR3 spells CAIRISGANYGYTF. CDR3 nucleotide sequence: TGTGCCATCAGGATCAGTGGAGCTAACTATGGCTACACCTTC.

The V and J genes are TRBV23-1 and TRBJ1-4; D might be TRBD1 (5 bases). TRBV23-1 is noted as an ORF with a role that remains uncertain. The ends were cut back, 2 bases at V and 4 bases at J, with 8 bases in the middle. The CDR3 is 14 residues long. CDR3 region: CASSQKDINEKLFF. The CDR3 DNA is TGCGCCAGCAGTCAAAAGGACATTAATGAAAAACTGTTTTTT.

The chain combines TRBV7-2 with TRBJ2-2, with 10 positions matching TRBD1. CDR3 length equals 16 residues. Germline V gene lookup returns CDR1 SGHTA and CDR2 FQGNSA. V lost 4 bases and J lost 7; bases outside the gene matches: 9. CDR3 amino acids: CASSSSGQGVIGELFF. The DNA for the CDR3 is TGTGCCAGCAGCTCGAGCGGACAGGGGGTTATCGGGGAGCTGTTTTTT.

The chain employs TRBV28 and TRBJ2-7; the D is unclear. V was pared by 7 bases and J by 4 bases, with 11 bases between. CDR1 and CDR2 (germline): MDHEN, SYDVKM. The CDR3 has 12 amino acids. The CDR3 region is CASNLDGYEQYF. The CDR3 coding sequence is TGTGCCAGCAACTTAGATGGTTACGAGCAGTACTTC.

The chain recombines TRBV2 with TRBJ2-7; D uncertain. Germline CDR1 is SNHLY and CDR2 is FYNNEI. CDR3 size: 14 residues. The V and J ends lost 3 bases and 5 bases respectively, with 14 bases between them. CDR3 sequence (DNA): TGTGCCAGCAGTGAGACAACGGTAGCCAACGAGCAGTACTTC. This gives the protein CASSETTVANEQYF. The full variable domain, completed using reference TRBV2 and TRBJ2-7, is EPEVTQTPSHQVTQMGQEVILRCVPISNHLYFYWYRQILGQKVEFLVSFYNNEISEKSEIFDDQFSVERPDGSNFTLKIRSTKLEDSAMYFCASSETTVANEQYFGPGTRLTVT.

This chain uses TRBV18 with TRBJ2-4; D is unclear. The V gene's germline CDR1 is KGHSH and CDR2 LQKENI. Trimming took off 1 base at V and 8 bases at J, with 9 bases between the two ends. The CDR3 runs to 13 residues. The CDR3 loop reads CASSPLVRDIQYF. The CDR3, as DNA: TGTGCCAGCTCACCACTCGTCCGGGACATTCAGTACTTC.

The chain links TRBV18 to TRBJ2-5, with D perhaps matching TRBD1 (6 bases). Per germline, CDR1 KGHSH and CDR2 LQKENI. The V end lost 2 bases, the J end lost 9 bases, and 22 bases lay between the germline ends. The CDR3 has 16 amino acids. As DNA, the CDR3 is TGTGCCAGCTCACCATCTTCTGGGACATCGGGTGAGGCCCAGTACTTC. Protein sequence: CASSPSSGTSGEAQYF.

The CDR3 DNA follows: TGTGCCAGCAGTGTAATGGCAGTCAACACTGAAGCTTTCTTT. Its protein product is CASSVMAVNTEAFF. The chain is built from TRBV2 and TRBJ1-1; D not certain. V gave up 4 bases and J gave up 2 bases, with 11 bases separating them. The CDR3 is 14 residues long. CDR1 is SNHLY and CDR2 is FYNNEI in the germline V gene.